Listed here are 20 T cell receptor beta chains from one sample, sequenced in a study of T-cell memory formation after mild COVID-19. One entry per CDR3 protein, called by TCRdb with MiXCR from the 5' RACE reads. The sample consists of about 90,000 distinct CDR3 sequences, 13% of them appearing once. Sequenced: PBMCs or a T cell subset sorted from them (not recorded which). These receptors all come from an adult woman who had mild COVID-19 (a few samples of this study predate the infection). Cell type and time point are not known.

This CDR3 reads CASSQDRTVGGLVGEQYF. CDR3 sequence (DNA): TGTGCCAGCAGCCAAGATAGGACTGTGGGGGGGTTGGTGGGTGAGCAGTACTTC. V and J are TRBV4-2 and TRBJ2-7, with 7 bases identical to TRBD2. Germline V CDR1 and CDR2: LGHNA, YNFKEQ. Trimming at V came to 0 bases and at J to 7 bases, leaving 18 bases not matched to a gene. The CDR3 covers 18 residues.

This sequence joins TRBV4-1 and TRBJ1-5; the D gene is possibly TRBD1 (6 bases). Trimming left V 3 bases short and J 4 bases short, with 19 bases between. The CDR3 has 17 residues. Per germline, CDR1 MGHRA and CDR2 YSYEKL. In DNA, the CDR3 is TGCGCCAGCAGCCACAAGATAGGTGGCACAGGGAATCAGCCCCAGCATTTT. Translation: CASSHKIGGTGNQPQHF.

This sequence joins TRBV3-1 and TRBJ2-3; perhaps D is TRBD1 or TRBD2 (5 bases each). V was shortened by 1 base and J by 2 bases, with 19 bases between the two germline ends. Germline CDR1 LGHDT, CDR2 YNNKEL (reference sequence). The CDR3 extends over 18 amino acids. CDR3 residues: CASSQGGSVLDFTDTQYF. The CDR3, as DNA: TGTGCCAGCAGCCAAGGGGGCTCGGTACTAGACTTCACAGATACGCAGTATTTT.

This clonotype appeared a few times. The V call is TRBV27, the J call TRBJ1-2, with a possible D match to TRBD1 (5 bases). Germline V lookup: CDR1 MNHEY, CDR2 SMNVEV (reference sequence). Trimming took off 5 bases at V and 5 bases at J, with 15 bases between the two ends. The CDR3 is 14 residues long. DNA for the CDR3: TGTGCCAGCAGTCCCTTGGGGCTAGGGTATGGCTACACCTTC. It codes for CASSPLGLGYGYTF.

A few counts support this clonotype. The J gene is TRBJ1-5, the V gene TRBV5-6, with D uncertain. The CDR3 extends over 15 amino acids. Germline CDR1 SGHDT, CDR2 YYEEEE. V lost 1 base and J 0 bases, leaving 8 bases between the germline ends. The CDR3 loop is CASSLSPDSNQPQHF. The CDR3 DNA follows: TGTGCCAGCAGCTTGAGCCCGGATAGCAATCAGCCCCAGCATTTT.

This chain links TRBV5-6 with TRBJ2-7; D remains unclear. The CDR3 loop spans 12 amino acids. V shed 4 bases and J shed 0 bases, with 5 bases lying between them. Germline CDR1 and CDR2: SGHDT and YYEEEE. The CDR3 sequence is CASSVSSYEQYF. Written as DNA, the CDR3 is TGTGCCAGCAGCGTGAGCTCCTACGAGCAGTACTTC.

This sequence joins TRBV11-2 and TRBJ1-1, with D tentatively TRBD1 (6 bases). The germline V gene encodes CDR1 SGHAT and CDR2 FQNNGV. The V end lost 1 base, the J end lost 3 bases, and 9 bases lay between the germline ends. The CDR3 covers 14 residues. The CDR3 spells CASSLVRGDTEAFF. In DNA form, the CDR3 reads TGTGCCAGCAGCTTAGTAAGGGGGGACACTGAAGCTTTCTTT.

Only a few counts were recorded for this clonotype. The chain is built from TRBV20-1 and TRBJ2-2; possibly TRBD1 for D (6 bases). V was cut by 6 bases and J by 2 bases, with 13 bases left in between. Germline V gene lookup returns CDR1 DFQATT and CDR2 SNEGSKA (reference sequence). CDR3 size: 14 residues. CDR3 bases: TGCAGTGCAATCGGGACACCCAACACCGGGGAGCTGTTTTTT. Encoded protein: CSAIGTPNTGELFF.

The rearrangement joins TRBV4-3 to TRBJ2-5; D is perhaps TRBD1 or TRBD2 (5 bases each). V was shortened by 4 bases and J by 4 bases, with 10 bases between the two germline ends. Germline V gene data show CDR1 as LGHNA and CDR2 as YSLEER. This CDR3 has 13 residues. The CDR3 DNA reads as TGCGCCAGCAGCCTTGGGGCGGGAGAGACCCAGTACTTC. Translated, it gives CASSLGAGETQYF.

This chain connects TRBV6-6 to TRBJ2-7; 7 nucleotides align to TRBD1. Germline V gives CDR1 MNHNY, CDR2 SVGAGI (reference sequence). This CDR3 has 16 amino acids. V was pared by 5 bases and J by 3 bases, with 13 bases of the junction left unmatched. CDR3 residues: CASSDISGQKNYEQYF. Here the CDR3 DNA reads TGTGCCAGCAGTGATATTTCGGGACAGAAAAACTACGAGCAGTACTTC.

The chain couples TRBV6-2 or TRBV6-3 to TRBJ2-7, with TRBD1 matching over 10 bases. V shed 7 bases and J 2 bases; nucleotides not matched to a gene: 8. Germline loops: CDR1 MNHEY, CDR2 SVGEGT. This CDR3 contains 15 residues. This chain's CDR3 is CASNPPGQGAYEQYF. CDR3 bases: TGTGCCAGCAACCCCCCCGGACAGGGGGCCTACGAGCAGTACTTC.

A few counts support this clonotype. V usage is TRBV29-1 and J usage is TRBJ1-1; D is unresolved. The V end lost 5 bases, the J end lost 1 base, and 5 bases lay between the germline ends. The germline gives CDR1 SQVTM, CDR2 ANQGSEA. The CDR3 consists of 11 residues. The CDR3 coding sequence is TGCAGCGTTTGGTCGAACACTGAAGCTTTCTTT. Its protein is CSVWSNTEAFF. Full variable domain (outside the CDR3, taken from reference TRBV29-1 and TRBJ1-1): SAVISQKPSRDICQRGTSLTIQCQVDSQVTMMFWYRQQPGQSLTLIATANQGSEATYESGFVIDKFPISRPNLTFSTLTVSNMSPEDSSIYLCSVWSNTEAFFGQGTRLTVV.

This clonotype was seen only a few times. V gene TRBV6-1 combines with J gene TRBJ1-1; D ambiguous. Germline V gene data show CDR1 as MNHNS and CDR2 as SASEGT. Between the trimmed V and J ends, which lost 3 bases and 1 base, there was a span of 3 bases. The CDR3 runs to 12 residues. CDR3 coding DNA: TGTGCCAGCAGTGAGCGGAACACTGAAGCTTTCTTT. As protein: CASSERNTEAFF.

This clonotype was observed a handful of times. The chain has TRBV7-9 and TRBJ1-2; 10 nucleotides match TRBD1. CDR3 size: 16 residues. Germline loops: CDR1 SEHNR, CDR2 FQNEAQ (reference sequence). V shed 4 bases, J shed 5 bases, and the junction held 10 bases outside the gene matches. The CDR3 nucleotides are TGTGCCAGCAGCTCCCGCACCGGGACAGGGGTGTATGGCTACACCTTC. Amino acid sequence: CASSSRTGTGVYGYTF. The full variable domain, completed using reference TRBV7-9 and TRBJ1-2, is DTGVSQNPRHKITKRGQNVTFRCDPISEHNRLYWYRQTLGQGPEFLTYFQNEAQLEKSRLLSDRFSAERPKGSFSTLEIQRTEQGDSAMYLCASSSRTGTGVYGYTFGSGTRLTVV.

This clonotype has just a few counts. This chain connects TRBV5-1 to TRBJ2-7; D call uncertain. Between the trimmed V and J ends, which lost 7 bases and 1 base, there was a span of 15 bases. Per the germline V gene, CDR1 is SGHRS and CDR2 is YFSETQ. The CDR3 length is 14 residues. The CDR3 DNA follows: TGCGCCAGCGGCGCCCGCGTAGGGTCCTACGAGCAGTACTTC. Amino acids: CASGARVGSYEQYF.

V gene TRBV30 combines with J gene TRBJ2-2; a possible D gene is TRBD1 (5 bases). Germline V gene lookup returns CDR1 GTSNPN and CDR2 SVGIG (reference sequence). This CDR3 contains 15 residues. The V end was cut by 8 bases, the J end by 1 base, with 17 bases between. As DNA, the CDR3 is TGTGCCACCTCACCCAGGGAATTGAACACCGGGGAGCTGTTTTTT. Translating it yields CATSPRELNTGELFF.

CDR3 DNA: TGTGCCAGTAGTGGGACCTTGGGAGATACGCAGTATTTT. Translating it yields CASSGTLGDTQYF. J is TRBJ2-3 and V is TRBV19; the D call may be TRBD1 or TRBD2 (5 bases each). The germline CDR1 and CDR2 sequences are LNHDA and SQIVND (reference sequence). The V end lost 5 bases, the J end lost 5 bases, and 11 bases lay between the germline ends. This CDR3 comprises 13 residues.

This clonotype was found many times. The V call is TRBV11-2, the J call TRBJ2-1; D might be TRBD2 (6 bases). Trimming removed 1 base at V and 2 bases at J, with 12 bases between. The CDR3 length is 16 residues. Germline V gives CDR1 SGHAT, CDR2 FQNNGV. CDR3 sequence: CASSLAIAAAYNEQFF. CDR3 DNA sequence: TGTGCCAGCAGCTTAGCTATAGCGGCCGCCTACAATGAGCAGTTCTTC.

The chain couples TRBV4-1 to TRBJ1-1; 7 bases map to TRBD1. The V and J ends lost 4 bases and 3 bases, in that order; junction bases with no gene match: 5. Germline values: CDR1 MGHRA, CDR2 YSYEKL. This CDR3 spans 14 amino acids. The CDR3 loop reads CASSRRDSYTEAFF. In nucleotides, the CDR3 is TGCGCCAGCAGCCGACGGGACAGCTACACTGAAGCTTTCTTT.

This clonotype has only a few counts. This chain joins TRBV4-2 and TRBJ2-7; 9 bases match TRBD2. V was pared by 0 bases and J by 7 bases, with 7 bases of the junction left unmatched. The CDR3 spans 15 residues. Germline V gives CDR1 LGHNA, CDR2 YNFKEQ. CDR3 DNA: TGTGCCAGCAGCCAAGATCCTCTAGCGGGGCGTGAGCAGTACTTC. Its protein product is CASSQDPLAGREQYF.